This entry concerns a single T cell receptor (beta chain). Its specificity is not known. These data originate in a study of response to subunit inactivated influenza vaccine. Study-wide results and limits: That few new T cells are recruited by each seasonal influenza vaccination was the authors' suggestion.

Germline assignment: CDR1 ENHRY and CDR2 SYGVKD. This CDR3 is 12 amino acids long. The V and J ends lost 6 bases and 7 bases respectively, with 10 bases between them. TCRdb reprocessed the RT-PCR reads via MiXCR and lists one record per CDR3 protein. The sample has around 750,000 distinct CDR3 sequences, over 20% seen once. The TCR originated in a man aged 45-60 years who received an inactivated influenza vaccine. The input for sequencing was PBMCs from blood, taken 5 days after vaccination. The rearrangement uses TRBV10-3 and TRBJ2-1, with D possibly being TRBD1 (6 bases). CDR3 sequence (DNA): TGTGCCATCAGGGATCAGGGGAATGAGCAGTTCTTC. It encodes CAIRDQGNEQFF.